The source of this TCR beta chain is a study of cytomegalovirus exposure and HLA in healthy donors. Overall study findings and caveats: The classifier reportedly diagnosed cytomegalovirus status with high sensitivity and specificity. Researchers left out some V segments, among them TRBV6-2 and TRBV6-3, as indistinguishable. Researchers catalogued 160 or so TCR beta chains as cytomegalovirus-associated.

The primer mix had 60 Vbeta and 13 Jbeta primers. The protocol was immunoSEQ multiplex PCR, while the TCRdb copy is restricted to in-frame clones and leaves out a portion. The sample records about 180,000 clones, 76% being singletons. As regards this clone: Its antigen is still unknown.

The CDR3 spans 13 residues. Germline CDR1 reads SQVTM; CDR2 reads ANQGSEA. V shed 8 bases and J 8 bases; nucleotides not matched to a gene: 10. The sample taken for sequencing was PBMCs. The source of this sequence is a man aged 18 to 30 in good health and CMV-seronegative. The V gene is TRBV29-1, the J gene TRBJ1-2, with 11 bases aligning to TRBD1. The CDR3 loop is CSTKVGQGGGYTF. The CDR3, as DNA: TGCAGCACGAAAGTGGGACAGGGGGGCGGCTACACCTTC.